This T cell receptor (beta chain) emerged from a study of T-cell memory formation after mild COVID-19. Turning to the study itself: Each donor largely had its own TCR clusters.

The germline CDR1 and CDR2 sequences are LGHNA and YSLEER. Trimming cost V 0 bases and J 0 bases, with 12 bases left between them. There are 16 residues in the CDR3. Overall study results and limits: A balance of CD4 and CD8 characterized clones contracting day 15 to 85, whereas later expanders leaned CD4+. For contracting clones, CD4+ ones sat mainly in CM and EM, CD8+ in EMRA.

The authors produced TCR alpha and TCR beta cDNA libraries with sample barcodes and UMIs by 5'RACE using constant-segment primers. TCRdb ran MiXCR on the 5' RACE reads and lists one entry per CDR3 protein. The top ten hold around 10% of the sample, which has around 200,000 distinct CDR3 sequences, under 30% seen once. A remark on this clonotype: The antigen remains undetermined.

This chain joins TRBV4-3 and TRBJ2-7; a possible D gene is TRBD2 (6 bases). This TCR derives from an adult woman who had mild COVID-19 (a few samples of this study predate the infection). Cell type and time point are not known. The sample consisted of PBMCs or a T cell subset sorted from them (not recorded which). The CDR3 region is CASSQDLGGPSYEQYF. CDR3 bases: TGCGCCAGCAGCCAAGATCTCGGGGGACCCTCCTACGAGCAGTACTTC.